These 9 T cell receptor beta chains originate from one sample sequenced in a study of spatial heterogeneity in lung cancer. Using its own MiXCR run on the 5' RACE reads, TCRdb lists one record per CDR3 protein. The table includes 5,500 to 8,000 distinct CDR3 sequences, over 13% detected once. Time point given: sample taken at primary tumor resection. Study results and caveats: One measure, the expanded intratumoral alpha and beta TCR count, tracked tumor mutation counts.

Antigens of these TCRs are unknown. The sequencing used lung tumor tissue, collected at surgery. All receptors derive from a male donor with early-stage non-small cell lung cancer.

The chain combines TRBV19 with TRBJ2-2; 13 nucleotides match TRBD2. Trimming cost V 7 bases and J 7 bases; bases outside gene matches: 6. Germline assignment: CDR1 LNHDA and CDR2 SQIVND (reference sequence). The CDR3 loop spans 15 amino acids. CDR3 sequence reads: CASTWTSGRHGELFF. The CDR3 bases are TGTGCCAGTACTTGGACTAGCGGGAGACACGGGGAGCTGTTTTTT.

This clonotype is medium-sized (0.01 to 0.1%) by share. The CDR3 region is CASSYSYDRDHEQFF. Written as DNA, the CDR3 is TGTGCCAGCAGTTACTCGTATGACAGGGACCATGAGCAGTTCTTC. This chain uses TRBV6-5 with TRBJ2-1; the match to TRBD1 covers 7 bases. V was clipped by 0 bases and J by 8 bases; unmatched bases: 7. The germline gives CDR1 MNHEY, CDR2 SVGAGI. The CDR3 is 15 amino acids.

This clonotype turned up a few times. The chain recombines TRBV9 with TRBJ1-1, with no clear D. The CDR3 totals 14 residues. CDR1 SGDLS and CDR2 YYNGEE come from the germline V gene. Trimming took off 1 base at V and 1 base at J, with 8 bases between the two ends. The CDR3, as DNA: TGTGCCAGCAGCGTAATTGGGCAGAACACTGAAGCTTTCTTT. It is translated as CASSVIGQNTEAFF.

The chain links TRBV7-2 to TRBJ1-3; 8 bases are a match to TRBD1. The CDR3 loop spans 16 amino acids. Germline V gives CDR1 SGHTA, CDR2 FQGNSA. Trimming at V came to 5 bases and at J to 2 bases, leaving 8 bases not matched to a gene. The CDR3 here is CASSPQGASTGNTIYF. In DNA, the CDR3 is TGTGCCAGCAGCCCCCAGGGGGCCAGCACTGGAAACACCATATATTTT.

By share of the sample, this clonotype is medium-sized (0.01 to 0.1%). The chain carries TRBV28 and TRBJ1-5, with D tentatively TRBD1 (5 bases). The CDR3 has 15 amino acids. Germline assignment: CDR1 MDHEN and CDR2 SYDVKM. V was clipped by 1 base and J by 5 bases, with 12 bases between them. The CDR3 DNA reads TGTGCCAGCAGTTTATTCAAGGGACGGGATCAGCCCCAGCATTTT. This gives the protein CASSLFKGRDQPQHF.

The CDR3 protein is CASGRVNTEAFF. CDR3 nucleotide sequence: TGTGCCTCAGGGCGGGTGAACACTGAAGCTTTCTTT. J is TRBJ1-1 and V is TRBV10-3; D possibly corresponds to TRBD1 (5 bases). This CDR3 has 12 amino acids. Germline CDR1 is ENHRY and CDR2 is SYGVKD. V was cut by 11 bases and J by 0 bases, with 10 bases left in between.

This clonotype was observed many times. The rearrangement links TRBV12-3 or TRBV12-4 to TRBJ1-5; tentatively, D is TRBD1 (5 bases). The CDR3 is 15 residues long. The V and J ends lost 4 bases and 0 bases respectively, with 10 bases between them. Here the CDR3 reads CASSSAGFSNQPQHF. CDR3 bases: TGTGCCAGCAGTTCCGCAGGGTTTAGCAATCAGCCCCAGCATTTT.

Many counts were recorded for this clonotype. The chain recombines TRBV28 with TRBJ1-1; D remains ambiguous. V was trimmed by 3 bases and J by 2 bases, leaving 1 base between them. Germline V gene lookup returns CDR1 MDHEN and CDR2 SYDVKM. The CDR3 totals 11 residues. CDR3 residues: CASSFNTEAFF. For the CDR3, the DNA is TGTGCCAGCAGTTTTAACACTGAAGCTTTCTTT.

This clonotype counts as medium-sized. The genes are TRBV9 and TRBJ2-2; tentative D call: TRBD2 (6 bases). CDR3 length equals 16 residues. V was clipped by 0 bases and J by 5 bases, with 14 bases between them. The V gene's germline CDR1 is SGDLS and CDR2 YYNGEE. The DNA for the CDR3 is TGTGCCAGCAGCGTAGGCCTAGCGCGGAGAACCGGGGAGCTGTTTTTT. This translates into CASSVGLARRTGELFF.